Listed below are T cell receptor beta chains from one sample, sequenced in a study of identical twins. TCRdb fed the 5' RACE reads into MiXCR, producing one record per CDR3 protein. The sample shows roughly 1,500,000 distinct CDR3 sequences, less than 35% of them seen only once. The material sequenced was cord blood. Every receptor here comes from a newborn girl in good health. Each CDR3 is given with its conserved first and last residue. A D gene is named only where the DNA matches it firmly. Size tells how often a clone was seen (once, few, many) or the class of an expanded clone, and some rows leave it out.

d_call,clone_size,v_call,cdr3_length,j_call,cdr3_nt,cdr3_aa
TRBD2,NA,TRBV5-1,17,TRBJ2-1,TGCGCCAGCAGCTTGGCCCTAGCGGGAGAAATGTACAATGAGCAGTTCTTC,CASSLALAGEMYNEQFF
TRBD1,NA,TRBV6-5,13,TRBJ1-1,TGTGCCAGCAGTTACTCAGGGGGCGCTGAAGCTTTCTTT,CASSYSGGAEAFF
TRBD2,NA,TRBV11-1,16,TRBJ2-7,TGTGCCAGCAGCGAGACTAGCGGGGCAATATACAATGAGCAGTACTTC,CASSETSGAIYNEQYF
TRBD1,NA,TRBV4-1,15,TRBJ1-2,TGCGCCAGCAGCCAATCGGGACAGGGGAGGAATGGCTACACCTTC,CASSQSGQGRNGYTF
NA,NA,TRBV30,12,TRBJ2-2,TGTGCCTGGAGTGTAAGCGCCGGGGAGCTGTTTTTT,CAWSVSAGELFF
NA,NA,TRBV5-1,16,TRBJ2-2,TGCGCCAGCAGCTCGGTCCCAGCGGTTAACACCGGGGAGCTGTTTTTT,CASSSVPAVNTGELFF
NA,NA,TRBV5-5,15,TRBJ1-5,TGTGCCAGCAGCTTAAAAGGGTTTAGCAATCAGCCCCAGCATTTT,CASSLKGFSNQPQHF
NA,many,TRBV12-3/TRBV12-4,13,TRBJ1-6,TGTGCCAGCAGTCTTTCAGGGAGTTCACCCCTCCACTTT,CASSLSGSSPLHF
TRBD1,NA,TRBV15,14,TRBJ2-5,TGTGCCACCAGCAGAGGACAGGGGGGTGAGACCCAGTACTTC,CATSRGQGGETQYF
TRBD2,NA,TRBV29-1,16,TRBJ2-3,TGCAGCGTTGGCGGGAGAGAAGGTTCCAGCACAGATACGCAGTATTTT,CSVGGREGSSTDTQYF
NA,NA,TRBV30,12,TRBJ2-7,TGTGCCTGGAGTGGAGGGACCTACGAGCAGTACTTC,CAWSGGTYEQYF
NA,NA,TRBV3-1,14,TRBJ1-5,TGTGCCAGCAGCCAAGTTGGGGGGGATGGACCCCAGCATTTT,CASSQVGGDGPQHF
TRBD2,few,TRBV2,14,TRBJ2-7,TGTGCCAGCAGCGGGGGGGCCAAGTGGTACGAGCAGTACTTC,CASSGGAKWYEQYF
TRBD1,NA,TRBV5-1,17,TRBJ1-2,TGCGCCAGCAGCCCGGTGAGGGGGCGATTCTTCTTCTATGGCTACACCTTC,CASSPVRGRFFFYGYTF
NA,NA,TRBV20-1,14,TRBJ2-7,TGCAGTGCGCAGCTAGCGCTCTCCTACAATGAGCAGTACTTC,CSAQLALSYNEQYF
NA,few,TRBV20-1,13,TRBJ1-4,TGCAGTGTTAGGGAAGGGCAGGGCGAAAAACTGTTTTTT,CSVREGQGEKLFF
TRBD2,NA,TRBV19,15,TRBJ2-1,TGTGCCAGTAGTATAAAGCGGGAGAAGTACAATGAGCAGTTCTTC,CASSIKREKYNEQFF
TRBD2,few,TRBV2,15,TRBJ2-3,TGTGCCAGCAGACCGACTAGCGGGGGCGGGGATACGCAGTATTTT,CASRPTSGGGDTQYF
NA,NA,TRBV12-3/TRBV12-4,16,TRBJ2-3,TGTGCCAGCAGTCAATCCGGGACCTCAAGCACAGATGCGCAGTATTTT,CASSQSGTSSTDAQYF
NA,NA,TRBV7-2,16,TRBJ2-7,TGTGCCAGCAGCCCGAGATGGCGGGGCCCGTCCTACGAGCAGTACTTC,CASSPRWRGPSYEQYF
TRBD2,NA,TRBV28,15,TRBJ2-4,TGTGCCAGCAGACCGGGGACCGGGACTAGCGCGCAGCAGTACTTC,CASRPGTGTSAQQYF
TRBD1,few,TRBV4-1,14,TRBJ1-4,TGCGCCAGCAGGTCCTTGACAGGGAGGGAAAAACTGTTTTTT,CASRSLTGREKLFF
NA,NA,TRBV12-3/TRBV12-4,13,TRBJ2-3,TGTGCCAGCAGTTTTAAGGCGGGAGATACGCAGTATTTT,CASSFKAGDTQYF
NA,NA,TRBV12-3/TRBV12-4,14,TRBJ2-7,TGTGCCAGCAGTTATTCCACTACTGCCTACGAGCAGTACTTC,CASSYSTTAYEQYF
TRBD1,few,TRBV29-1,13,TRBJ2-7,TGCAGCGCGGACAGGGAAGACTCCTACGAGCAGTACTTC,CSADREDSYEQYF
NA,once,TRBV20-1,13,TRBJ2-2,TGCAGTGCTAGACAGCGGAGCACCGGGGAGCTGTTTTTT,CSARQRSTGELFF
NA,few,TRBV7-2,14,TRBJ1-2,TGTGCCAGCAGCTTAGGCCCGGGACACTATGGCTACACCTTC,CASSLGPGHYGYTF